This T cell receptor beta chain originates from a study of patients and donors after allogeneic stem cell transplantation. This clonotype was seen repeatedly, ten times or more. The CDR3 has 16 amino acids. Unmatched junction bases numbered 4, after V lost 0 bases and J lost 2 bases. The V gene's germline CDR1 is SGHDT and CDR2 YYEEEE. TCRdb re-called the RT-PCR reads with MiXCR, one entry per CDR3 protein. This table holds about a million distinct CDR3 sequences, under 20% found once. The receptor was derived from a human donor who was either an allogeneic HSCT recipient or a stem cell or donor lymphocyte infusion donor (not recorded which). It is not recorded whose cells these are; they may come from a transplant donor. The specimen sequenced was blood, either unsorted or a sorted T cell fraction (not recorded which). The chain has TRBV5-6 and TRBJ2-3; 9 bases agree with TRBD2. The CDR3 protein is CASSLATSGLTDTQYF. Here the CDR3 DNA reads TGTGCCAGCAGCTTGGCGACTAGCGGTCTCACAGATACGCAGTATTTT.